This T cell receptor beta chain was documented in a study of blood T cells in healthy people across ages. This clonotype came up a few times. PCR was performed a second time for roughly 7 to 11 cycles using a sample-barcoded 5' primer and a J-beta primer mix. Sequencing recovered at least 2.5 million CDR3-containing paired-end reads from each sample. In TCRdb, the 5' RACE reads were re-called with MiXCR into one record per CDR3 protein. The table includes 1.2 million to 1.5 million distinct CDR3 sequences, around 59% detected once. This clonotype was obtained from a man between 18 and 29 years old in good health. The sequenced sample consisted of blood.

The CDR3 DNA sequence: TGTGCCATCAGTGGAGGACAGGTCAGAGTCTTCGAGCAGTACTTC. This sequence encodes CAISGGQVRVFEQYF. The V call is TRBV10-3, the J call TRBJ2-7, with 7 bases fitting TRBD1. The junction had 12 bases not matched to a gene; V was cut back by 4 bases and J by 6 bases. The length of the CDR3 is 15 residues. Germline V lookup: CDR1 ENHRY, CDR2 SYGVKD.